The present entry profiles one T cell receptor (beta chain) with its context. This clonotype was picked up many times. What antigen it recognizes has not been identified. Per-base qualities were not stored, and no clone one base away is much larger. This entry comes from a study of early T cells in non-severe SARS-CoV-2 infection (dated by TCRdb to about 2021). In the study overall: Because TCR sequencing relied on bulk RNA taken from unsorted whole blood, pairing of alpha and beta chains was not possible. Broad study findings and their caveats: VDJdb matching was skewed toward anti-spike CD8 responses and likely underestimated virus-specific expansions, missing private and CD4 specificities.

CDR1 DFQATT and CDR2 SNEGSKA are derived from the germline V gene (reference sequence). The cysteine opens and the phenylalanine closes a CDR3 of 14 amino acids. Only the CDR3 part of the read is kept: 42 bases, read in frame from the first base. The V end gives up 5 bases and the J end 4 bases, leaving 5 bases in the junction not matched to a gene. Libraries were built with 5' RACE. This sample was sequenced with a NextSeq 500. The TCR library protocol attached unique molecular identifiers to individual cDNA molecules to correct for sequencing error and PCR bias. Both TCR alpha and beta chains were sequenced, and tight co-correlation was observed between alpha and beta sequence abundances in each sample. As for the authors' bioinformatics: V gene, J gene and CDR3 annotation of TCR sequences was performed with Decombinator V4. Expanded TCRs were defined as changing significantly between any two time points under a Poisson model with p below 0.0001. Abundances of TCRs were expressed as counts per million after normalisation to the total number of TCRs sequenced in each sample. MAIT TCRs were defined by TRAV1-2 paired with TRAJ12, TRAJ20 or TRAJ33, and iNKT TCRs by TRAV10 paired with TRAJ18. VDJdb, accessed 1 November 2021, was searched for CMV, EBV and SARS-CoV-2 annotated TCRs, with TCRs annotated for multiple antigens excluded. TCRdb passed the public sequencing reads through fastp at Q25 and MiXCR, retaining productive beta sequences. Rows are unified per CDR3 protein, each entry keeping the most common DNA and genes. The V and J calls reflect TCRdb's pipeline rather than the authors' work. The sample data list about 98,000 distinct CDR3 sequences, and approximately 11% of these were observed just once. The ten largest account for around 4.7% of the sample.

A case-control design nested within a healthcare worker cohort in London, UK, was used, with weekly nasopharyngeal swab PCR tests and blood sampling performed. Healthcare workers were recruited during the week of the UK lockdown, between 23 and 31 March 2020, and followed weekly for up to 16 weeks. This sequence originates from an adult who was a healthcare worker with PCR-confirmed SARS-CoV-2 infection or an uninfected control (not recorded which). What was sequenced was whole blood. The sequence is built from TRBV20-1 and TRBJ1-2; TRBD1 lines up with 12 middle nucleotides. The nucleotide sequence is TGCAGTGCTCCGCCGGGACAGGGGGCCTATGGCTACACCTTC. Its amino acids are CSAPPGQGAYGYTF.